This T cell receptor (beta chain) originates from a study of T-cell reconstitution after alpha-beta-depleted transplantation in children. Trimming took 3 bases from V and 4 from J, leaving 16 bases between them. Germline assignment: CDR1 DFQATT and CDR2 SNEGSKA (reference sequence). The CDR3 is 15 residues long. The library targeted TCRbeta and was prepared with unique molecular identifiers. TCRdb ran MiXCR on the PCR reads and lists one entry per CDR3 protein. The sample consists of 530,000 or so distinct CDR3 sequences, about a quarter of them appearing once. A note on this clonotype: The antigen remains unidentified.

Study-wide results and caveats: Surviving recipient T cells and intrathymic progenitors accounted for some patients' high TCRbeta diversity at day 60. Reportedly, only several hundred clones from non-depleted graft cells drove alpha-beta T-cell counts at about two months. A year had passed since transplant, and T-cell counts and diversity by then came mostly from newly produced T cells.

Specimen: PBMCs, collected before TCRalphabeta/CD19-depleted stem cell transplant. The origin of this receptor is a boy younger than two with Wiskott-Aldrich syndrome, due to receive a stem cell transplant. The chain joins TRBV20-1 to TRBJ2-1; D is perhaps TRBD1 (6 bases). CDR3 sequence reads: CSASSGGEVYNEQFF. The CDR3 bases are TGCAGTGCTAGTAGTGGGGGCGAGGTATACAATGAGCAGTTCTTC.